Included here is one T cell receptor beta chain sequence, with context. The antigen remains undetermined. Trimming removed 6 bases at V and 6 bases at J, with 7 bases between. This CDR3 is built from 11 residues. This sample stems from a study of T cell responses to AZD1222 COVID-19 vaccine. Broader study findings: Two AZD1222 doses significantly raised spike-specific TCR breadth and depth over controls. White British people made up most donors, females outnumbered males, and clonal diversity was possibly underestimated.

The assay was immunoSEQ multiplex PCR, and TCRdb's table has in-frame clones only and misses some. The table lists about 92,000 clones, around 84% of them singletons. The V gene is TRBV12-3 or TRBV12-4, the J gene TRBJ2-3; D gene ambiguous. This TCR came from an adult in good health. The material sequenced was peripheral blood, taken on day 0 of AZD1222 vaccination. The CDR3 nucleotides read TGTGCCAGCAGATCGGTGGATACGCAGTATTTT. Translated: CASRSVDTQYF.